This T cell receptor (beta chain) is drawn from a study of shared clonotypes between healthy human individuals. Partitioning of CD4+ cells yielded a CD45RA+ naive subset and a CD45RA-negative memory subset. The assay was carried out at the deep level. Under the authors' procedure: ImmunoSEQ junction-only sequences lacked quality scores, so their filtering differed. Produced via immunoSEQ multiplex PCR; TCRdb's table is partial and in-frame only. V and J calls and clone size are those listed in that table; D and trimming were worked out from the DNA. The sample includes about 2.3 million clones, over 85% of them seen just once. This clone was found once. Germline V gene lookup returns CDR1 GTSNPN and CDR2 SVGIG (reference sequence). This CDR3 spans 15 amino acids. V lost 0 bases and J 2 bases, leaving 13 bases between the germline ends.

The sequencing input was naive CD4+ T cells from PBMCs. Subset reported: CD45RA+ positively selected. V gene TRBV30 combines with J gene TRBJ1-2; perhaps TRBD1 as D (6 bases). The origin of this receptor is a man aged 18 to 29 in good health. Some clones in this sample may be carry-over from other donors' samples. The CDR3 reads CAWSVTNRDNYGYTF. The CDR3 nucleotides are TGTGCCTGGAGTGTTACTAACAGGGACAACTATGGCTACACCTTC.